The source of this TCR beta chain is a study of cytomegalovirus exposure and HLA in healthy donors. At the level of the study: A prior analysis found about 110 million unique TCR beta sequences from 170 million or so T cells.

On this clone itself: Its antigen remains unknown.

Study results and caveats: Presence/absence comparisons presumed near-even sequencing depth among donors. Of the V segments, some could not be distinguished, including TRBV6-2 and TRBV6-3, and were excluded.

Deletions cut 2 bases from V and 0 bases from J, with 19 bases between. The CDR3 extends over 19 amino acids. Germline V gene sequence: CDR1 MNHEY, CDR2 SMNVEV (reference sequence). PCR employed 60 Vbeta and 13 Jbeta primers. Clones were sequenced by immunoSEQ multiplex PCR, and TCRdb holds only the in-frame ones, with some missing. The table includes nearly 100,000 clones, less than 10% detected once. The material sequenced was PBMCs. The TCR was taken from a man between 50 and 59 years old in good health and CMV-seropositive. V gene TRBV27 combines with J gene TRBJ1-4; maybe TRBD1 (6 bases). CDR3 in amino acids: CASSLKMGTSIATNEKLFF. The CDR3 DNA is TGTGCCAGCAGTTTAAAGATGGGGACAAGCATTGCAACTAATGAAAAACTGTTTTTT.